This T cell receptor beta chain is drawn from a study of CD8+CD57+ T cells in acquired aplastic anemia. Overall study: The study obtained an average of 3.2 ug of DNA from sorted CD4+ and CD8+ cells. Study-level findings and limits: Around 29 shared CD8+ CDR3s appeared highly expressed within patients' immunodominant clones. Simpson's diversity of CD8+ cells was not significantly different in patients compared with controls.

The CDR3 is 17 residues long. Looked up from germline, CDR1 is DFQATT and CDR2 is SNEGSKA (reference sequence). The V gene end was trimmed by 4 bases and the J gene end by 5 bases; junction bases not matched to a gene: 19. This clonotype occurred many times. What it binds is not known. Both TCR beta VDJ combination and CDR3 sequence profiling were carried out. Genomic DNA was the template for this profiling. TCRdb re-called the reads with MiXCR, one entry per CDR3 protein. The sample has fewer than 250,000 distinct CDR3 sequences; 47% are singletons. It was patients with CD8+CD57+ cell expansion by flow cytometry who were chosen for sequencing.

Sequenced sample: sorted CD4+, CD8+, or CD8+CD57+ T cells (not recorded which) from PBMCs. The rearrangement joins TRBV20-1 to TRBJ1-1, with 7 bases fitting TRBD1. The TCR originated in a human donor with aplastic anemia. The CDR3 spells CSATILSFRQGGTEAFF. DNA of the CDR3: TGCAGTGCTACGATCCTTTCCTTTCGACAGGGTGGGACTGAAGCTTTCTTT.